This T cell receptor beta chain came from a study of early T cells in non-severe SARS-CoV-2 infection. Via MiXCR, TCRdb re-called the 5' RACE reads, giving one row per CDR3 protein. The table has around 40,000 distinct CDR3 sequences, around 9.9% seen once. Trimming removed 1 base from V and 2 bases from J; junction bases left unmatched: 3. CDR1 is SGHTA and CDR2 is FQGNSA in the germline V gene. This CDR3 spans 15 amino acids. There are many counts of this clonotype. Sequences were obtained from whole blood. This sequence joins TRBV7-2 and TRBJ2-3; 7 nucleotides match TRBD1. The TCR comes from an adult who was a healthcare worker with PCR-confirmed SARS-CoV-2 infection or an uninfected control (not recorded which). In DNA form, the CDR3 reads TGTGCCAGCAGCTTAGTCGGGACAGTCACAGATACGCAGTATTTT. It codes for CASSLVGTVTDTQYF.